What follows describes a single T cell receptor (beta chain). The CDR3 is made up of 14 amino acids. Trimming pared 2 bases from V and 8 bases from J, leaving 10 bases between. Germline V CDR1 and CDR2: MNHEY, SVGAGI. Original methodology: Reference gene primer amplification gave nucleated cell count estimates. The assay was immunoSEQ multiplex PCR, and TCRdb's table has in-frame clones only and misses some. Clone size and V and J calls were adopted from that table, with D and trimming inferred from the DNA. This sample carries about 260,000 clones, 80% to 95% of them seen once, and the ten largest clones take approximately 2.5%. The sample belongs to a study of blood T cell repertoires in COVID-19. Study in general: Samples of COVID-19 (acute and convalescent) were obtained from the United States, Italy and Spain. PBMCs, B-cell-depleted T cells, or T cells were the source of the cDNA or gDNA that made up the material.

Patients at the Seattle site were enrolled during active infection and followed longitudinally. The sequence was obtained from a person between 18 and 35 years old with COVID-19, enrolled during active disease. The sequenced sample consisted of peripheral blood. The V gene is TRBV6-5, the J gene TRBJ1-6; unclear D gene. This CDR3 reads CASSYQELDSPLHF. The DNA for the CDR3 is TGTGCCAGCAGTTACCAGGAATTGGATTCACCCCTCCACTTT.